This T cell receptor (beta chain) is from a study of T cells after posttransplantation cyclophosphamide. Broader study findings: Blood and skin or GI T cell repertoires showed limited TRB overlap. Later blood repertoires were often dominated by clones from the donor CD8+ memory compartment. After PTCy, TRB diversity resembled that of CNI/methotrexate controls.

A marrow graft followed busulfan-fludarabine conditioning, with cyclophosphamide on days +3 and +4. Method: immunoSEQ multiplex PCR; TCRdb's copy keeps in-frame clones and lacks some. In the table there are about 40,000 clones, about 90% of which are singletons. Remarks on this clone: Its antigen is not known.

There are 15 residues in the CDR3. V gave up 1 base and J gave up 4 bases; unmatched junction bases: 2. CDR1 is MGHRA and CDR2 is YSYEKL in the germline V gene. Sequenced material: PBMCs, taken 62 days after allogeneic stem cell transplant with posttransplant cyclophosphamide. The clonotype was recovered from a male patient in his sixties who received an allogeneic stem cell transplant from a related donor and was CMV-positive. The T cells may partly be graft donor cells. The chain joins TRBV4-1 to TRBJ2-7, with 12 bases that match TRBD2. CDR3: CASSQGLAGAYEQYV. CDR3 DNA sequence: TGCGCCAGCAGCCAAGGACTAGCGGGGGCATACGAGCAGTACGTC.